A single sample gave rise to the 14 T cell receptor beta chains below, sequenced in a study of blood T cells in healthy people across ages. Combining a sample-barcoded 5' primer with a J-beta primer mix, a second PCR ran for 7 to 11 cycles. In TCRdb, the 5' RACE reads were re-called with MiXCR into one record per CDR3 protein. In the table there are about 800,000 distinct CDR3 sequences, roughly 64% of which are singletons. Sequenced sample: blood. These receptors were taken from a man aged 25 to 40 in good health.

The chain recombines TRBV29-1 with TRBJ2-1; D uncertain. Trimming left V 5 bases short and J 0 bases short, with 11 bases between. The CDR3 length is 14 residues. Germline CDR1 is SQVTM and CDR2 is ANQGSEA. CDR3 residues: CSVRMQSSYNEQFF. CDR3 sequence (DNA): TGCAGCGTTCGAATGCAGAGCTCCTACAATGAGCAGTTCTTC.

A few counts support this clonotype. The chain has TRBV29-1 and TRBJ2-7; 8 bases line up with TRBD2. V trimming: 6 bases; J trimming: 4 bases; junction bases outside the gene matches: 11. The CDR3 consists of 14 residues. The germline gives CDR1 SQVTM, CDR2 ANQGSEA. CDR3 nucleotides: TGCAGCGTCGACCCAAGCGGGAGTGGATACGAGCAGTACTTC. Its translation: CSVDPSGSGYEQYF.

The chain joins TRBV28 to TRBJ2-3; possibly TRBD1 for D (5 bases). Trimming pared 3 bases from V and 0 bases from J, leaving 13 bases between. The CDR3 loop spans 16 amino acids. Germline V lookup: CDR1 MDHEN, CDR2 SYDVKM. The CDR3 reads CASSFATGSSTDTQYF. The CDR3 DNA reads TGTGCCAGCAGTTTCGCAACAGGATCTAGCACAGATACGCAGTATTTT.

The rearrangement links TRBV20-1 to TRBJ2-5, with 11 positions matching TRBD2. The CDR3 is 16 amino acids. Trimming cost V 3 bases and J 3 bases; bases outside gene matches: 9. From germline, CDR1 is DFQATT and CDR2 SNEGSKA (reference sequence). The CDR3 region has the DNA TGCAGTGCTAGTGTCGCACTAGCGGGGGCTGAAGAGACCCAGTACTTC. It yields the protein CSASVALAGAEETQYF.

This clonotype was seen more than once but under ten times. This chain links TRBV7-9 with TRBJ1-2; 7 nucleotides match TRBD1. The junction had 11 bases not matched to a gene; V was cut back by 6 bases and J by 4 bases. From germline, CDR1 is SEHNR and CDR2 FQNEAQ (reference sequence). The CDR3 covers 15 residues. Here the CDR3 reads CASRRLTGEGYGYTF. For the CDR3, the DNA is TGTGCCAGCAGACGCCTTACAGGGGAGGGCTATGGCTACACCTTC.

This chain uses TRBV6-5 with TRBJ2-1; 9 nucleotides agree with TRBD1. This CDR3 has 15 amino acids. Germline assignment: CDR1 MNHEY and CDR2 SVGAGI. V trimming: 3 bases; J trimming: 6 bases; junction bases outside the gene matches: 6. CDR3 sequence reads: CASSYPGQGVNEQFF. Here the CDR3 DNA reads TGTGCCAGCAGTTATCCGGGACAGGGAGTCAATGAGCAGTTCTTC.

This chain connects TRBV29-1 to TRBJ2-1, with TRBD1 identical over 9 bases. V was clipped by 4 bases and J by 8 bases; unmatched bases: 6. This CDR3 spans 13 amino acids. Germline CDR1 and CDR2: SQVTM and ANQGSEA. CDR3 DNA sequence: TGCAGCGTTGGGCGACAGGGGGTCTATGAGCAGTTCTTC. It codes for CSVGRQGVYEQFF.

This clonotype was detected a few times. As DNA, the CDR3 is TGTGCCAGCACCACAGCCGGGGGACAGTTCTACGAGCAGTACTTC. Translating gives CASTTAGGQFYEQYF. The genes are TRBV11-2 and TRBJ2-7, with D maybe TRBD1 (7 bases). The ends were cut back, 7 bases at V and 3 bases at J, with 19 bases in the middle. The V gene's germline CDR1 is SGHAT and CDR2 FQNNGV. This CDR3 contains 15 residues.

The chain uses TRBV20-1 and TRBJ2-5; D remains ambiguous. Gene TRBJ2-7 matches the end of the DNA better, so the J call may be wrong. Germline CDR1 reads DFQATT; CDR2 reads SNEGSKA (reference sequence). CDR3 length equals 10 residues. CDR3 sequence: CVGRNYEQYF. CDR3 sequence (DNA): TGCGTTGGACGGAATTACGAGCAGTACTTC.

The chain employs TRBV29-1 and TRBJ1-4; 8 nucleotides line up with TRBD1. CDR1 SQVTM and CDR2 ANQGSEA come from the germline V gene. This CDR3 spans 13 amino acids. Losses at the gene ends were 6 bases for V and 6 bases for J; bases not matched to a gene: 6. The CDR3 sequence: CSVGRRGHEKLFF. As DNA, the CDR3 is TGCAGCGTGGGGCGCAGGGGGCATGAAAAACTGTTTTTT.

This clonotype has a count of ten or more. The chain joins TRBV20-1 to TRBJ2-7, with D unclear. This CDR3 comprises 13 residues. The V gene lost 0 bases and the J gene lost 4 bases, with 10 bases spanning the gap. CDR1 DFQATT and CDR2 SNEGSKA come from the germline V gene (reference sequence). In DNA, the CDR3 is TGCAGTGCTAGAGATATAATGTGGTACGAGCAGTACTTC. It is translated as CSARDIMWYEQYF.

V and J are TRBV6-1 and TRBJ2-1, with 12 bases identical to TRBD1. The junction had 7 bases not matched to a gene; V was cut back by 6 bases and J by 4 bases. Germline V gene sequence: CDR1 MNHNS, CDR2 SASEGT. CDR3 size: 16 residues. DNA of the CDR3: TGTGCCAGCAGACCGGGACAGGGGGCAGGTTACAATGAGCAGTTCTTC. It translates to CASRPGQGAGYNEQFF.

CDR3 in amino acids: CASSGTGAPEAFF. In nucleotides, the CDR3 is TGCGCCAGCAGCGGGACAGGGGCTCCCGAAGCTTTCTTT. This rearrangement joins TRBV5-1 to TRBJ1-1, with 10 bases fitting TRBD1. CDR1 is SGHRS, CDR2 YFSETQ, per germline. This CDR3 spans 13 amino acids. V lost 4 bases to trimming and J lost 8 bases; unmatched junction nucleotides: 5.

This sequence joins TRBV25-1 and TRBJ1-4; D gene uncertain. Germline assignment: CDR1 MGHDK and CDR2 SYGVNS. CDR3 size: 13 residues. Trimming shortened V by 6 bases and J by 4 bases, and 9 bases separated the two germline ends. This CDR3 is CASRHHGNEKLFF. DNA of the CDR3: TGTGCCAGCAGACACCATGGTAATGAAAAACTGTTTTTT.